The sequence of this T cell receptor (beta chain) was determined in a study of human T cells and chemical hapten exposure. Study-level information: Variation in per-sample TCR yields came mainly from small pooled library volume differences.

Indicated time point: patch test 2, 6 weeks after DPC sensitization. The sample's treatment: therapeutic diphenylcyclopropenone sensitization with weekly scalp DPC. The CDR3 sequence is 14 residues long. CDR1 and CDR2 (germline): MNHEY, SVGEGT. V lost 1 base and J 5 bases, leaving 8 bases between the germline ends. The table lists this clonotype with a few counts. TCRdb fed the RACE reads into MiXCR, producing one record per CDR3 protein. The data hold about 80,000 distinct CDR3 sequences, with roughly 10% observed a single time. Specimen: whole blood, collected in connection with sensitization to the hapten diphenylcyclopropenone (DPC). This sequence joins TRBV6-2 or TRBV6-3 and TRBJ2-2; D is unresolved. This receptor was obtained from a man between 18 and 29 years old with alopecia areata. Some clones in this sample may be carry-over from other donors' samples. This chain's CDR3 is CASSYWPVTGELFF. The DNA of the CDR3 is TGTGCCAGCAGTTACTGGCCTGTGACCGGGGAGCTGTTTTTT.